Shown below are 15 T cell receptor beta chains from a single sample sequenced in a study of early T cells in non-severe SARS-CoV-2 infection. TCRdb fed the 5' RACE reads into MiXCR, producing one record per CDR3 protein. This sample yields 65,000 to 95,000 distinct CDR3 sequences, of which over 4% are seen a single time; around 7.5% belongs to the top ten. The sample in question was whole blood, obtained at baseline. These receptors were taken from an adult who was a healthcare worker with PCR-confirmed SARS-CoV-2 infection or an uninfected control (not recorded which).

This clonotype turned up a few times. The chain uses TRBV7-2 and TRBJ2-1; D possibly corresponds to TRBD2 (5 bases). Germline V gives CDR1 SGHTA, CDR2 FQGNSA. The length of the CDR3 is 16 residues. V lost 3 bases to trimming and J lost 2 bases, with 14 bases between them. The CDR3 coding sequence is TGTGCCAGCAGCTTCGGCGGGCCCCCGACCTACAATGAGCAGTTCTTC. Translation gives CASSFGGPPTYNEQFF.

The table lists this clonotype with a few counts. The V call is TRBV7-2, the J call TRBJ2-3; no clear D gene. Germline CDR1 is SGHTA and CDR2 is FQGNSA. The CDR3 loop spans 14 amino acids. V gave up 2 bases and J gave up 2 bases, with 8 bases separating them. In nucleotides, the CDR3 is TGTGCCAGCAGCTTAACGGGTTACACAGATACGCAGTATTTT. Its translation: CASSLTGYTDTQYF.

This clonotype showed up many times. V gene TRBV27 combines with J gene TRBJ2-6; 12 bases map to TRBD1. Trimming at V came to 4 bases and at J to 0 bases, leaving 7 bases not matched to a gene. Germline V gives CDR1 MNHEY, CDR2 SMNVEV (reference sequence). The CDR3 contains 19 residues. CDR3 loop: CASSSAGTGGVSGANVLTF. The CDR3 DNA reads as TGTGCCAGCAGTTCCGCCGGGACAGGGGGCGTCTCTGGGGCCAACGTCCTGACTTTC.

This clonotype has only a few counts. This chain links TRBV6-5 with TRBJ1-6, with D hard to call. Trimming pared 8 bases from V and 7 bases from J, leaving 15 bases between. Germline CDR1 reads MNHEY; CDR2 reads SVGAGI. The CDR3 covers 14 residues. As DNA, the CDR3 is TGTGCCAGCGCTATAAGCCTAGGGAATTCACCCCTCCACTTT. Its translation is CASAISLGNSPLHF.

Many counts were recorded for this clonotype. The chain joins TRBV11-2 to TRBJ2-7, with a possible D match to TRBD2 (6 bases). There are 14 residues in the CDR3. Germline V gene sequence: CDR1 SGHAT, CDR2 FQNNGV. V was pared by 3 bases and J by 2 bases, with 11 bases between. CDR3: CASSFPGEAYEQYF. Here the CDR3 DNA reads TGTGCCAGCAGCTTCCCGGGGGAAGCCTACGAGCAGTACTTC.

By frequency in the sample, this clonotype is medium-sized. The chain links TRBV27 to TRBJ2-7, with 12 bases lining up with TRBD2. J lost 3 bases, V lost 4 bases, and 13 bases had no gene match. The germline CDR1 and CDR2 sequences are MNHEY and SMNVEV (reference sequence). The CDR3 is made up of 18 amino acids. CDR3 loop: CASSSLAGGIYGRYEQYF. The CDR3, as DNA: TGTGCCAGCAGTTCTCTAGCGGGGGGGATTTACGGCCGCTACGAGCAGTACTTC.

This clonotype has at least ten counts. This chain uses TRBV28 with TRBJ2-3; a weak D match, TRBD2 (8 bases). V lost 8 bases, J lost 5 bases, and 20 bases lay in between. The CDR3 runs 15 residues. CDR1 is MDHEN, CDR2 SYDVKM, per germline. CDR3 in amino acids: CASDGGGGRRDTQYF. The CDR3 DNA is TGTGCCAGCGATGGAGGGGGCGGGAGGAGAGATACGCAGTATTTT. Full variable domain (missing parts from reference TRBV28 and TRBJ2-3): DVKVTQSSRYLVKRTGEKVFLECVQDMDHENMFWYRQDPGLGLRLIYFSYDVKMKEKGDIPEGYSVSREKKERFSLILESASTNQTSMYLCASDGGGGRRDTQYFGPGTRLTVL.

The chain links TRBV12-3 or TRBV12-4 to TRBJ2-2; tentatively, D is TRBD2 (5 bases). This CDR3 region has 15 residues. Trimming removed 7 bases from V and 6 bases from J, with 18 bases in between. The CDR3 region is CASTPRTGSAGELFF. The DNA of the CDR3 is TGTGCCAGCACTCCCCGGACTGGGAGCGCCGGGGAGCTGTTTTTT.

This clonotype has ten or more counts. V is TRBV7-2 and J is TRBJ2-5, with a tentative D call TRBD2 (6 bases). V lost 3 bases and J 5 bases, leaving 16 bases between the germline ends. The CDR3 is made up of 15 amino acids. CDR1 is SGHTA and CDR2 is FQGNSA in the germline V gene. CDR3 sequence (DNA): TGTGCCAGCAGCTTGATGGGGACTGGGACGGAGACCCAGTACTTC. Its translation: CASSLMGTGTETQYF.

The sample holds a few counts of this clonotype. This rearrangement joins TRBV14 to TRBJ2-5; a weak D match, TRBD2 (6 bases). This CDR3 is 15 amino acids long. Trimming stripped 5 bases from V and 5 bases from J, with 18 bases between. Looked up from germline, CDR1 is SGHDN and CDR2 is FVKESK. The CDR3 bases are TGTGCCAGCAGCTCCAACGGGGAGGTTTCGGAGACCCAGTACTTC. It is translated as CASSSNGEVSETQYF.

The chain uses TRBV7-2 and TRBJ2-1, with D perhaps TRBD1 (6 bases). Germline V CDR1 and CDR2: SGHTA, FQGNSA. Trimming pared 4 bases from V and 5 bases from J, leaving 12 bases between. This CDR3 is built from 14 residues. The chain's CDR3 is CASSSLRGNNEQFF. In nucleotides, the CDR3 is TGTGCCAGCAGCTCCCTCAGGGGAAACAATGAGCAGTTCTTC.

The chain has TRBV6-2 or TRBV6-3 and TRBJ1-1; D is ambiguous. Germline CDR1 MNHEY, CDR2 SVGEGT. Trimming removed 8 bases from V and 0 bases from J, with 19 bases in between. This CDR3 has 16 residues. CDR3 in DNA: TGTGCCAGCGGCCCCCGTATGGGCCCTGTGAACACTGAAGCTTTCTTT. It is translated as CASGPRMGPVNTEAFF.

This clonotype has at least ten counts. The V and J genes are TRBV12-3 or TRBV12-4 and TRBJ1-2; no reliable D call. The CDR3 runs to 12 residues. Trimming stripped 8 bases from V and 8 bases from J, with 15 bases between. The CDR3 DNA sequence: TGTGCCAGCGCCCGGTGGAGGTACGGCTACACCTTC. Translated, it gives CASARWRYGYTF.

The CDR3: CASRQLAAGGTYEQYF. The CDR3 coding sequence is TGTGCCAGCAGGCAGCTGGCGGCAGGGGGGACCTACGAGCAGTACTTC. The V call is TRBV3-1, the J call TRBJ2-7, with D tentatively TRBD1 (7 bases). V dropped 6 bases and J dropped 2 bases, with 20 bases sitting between them. CDR1 and CDR2 (germline): LGHDT, YNNKEL (reference sequence). The CDR3 runs 16 residues.

The V call is TRBV5-1, the J call TRBJ1-2; no reliable D call. Germline V gene data show CDR1 as SGHRS and CDR2 as YFSETQ. CDR3 length: 14 amino acids. V lost 3 bases and J lost 3, with 12 bases in between. CDR3 coding DNA: TGCGCCAGCAGCTACAGTCCCTTAGACTATGGCTACACCTTC. It encodes CASSYSPLDYGYTF.